What follows are 27 T cell receptor beta chains derived from one specimen sequenced in a study of Ad26.COV2.S vaccination and SARS-CoV-2 variants. TCRdb's table, derived via immunoSEQ multiplex PCR, lists solely in-frame clones and lacks some. Here the sample spans approximately 400,000 clones, about 91% being singletons. The starting material was peripheral blood, obtained after recovery from COVID-19. These receptors were obtained from a human donor who had recovered from COVID-19.

This clone came up a few times. The rearrangement joins TRBV5-1 to TRBJ2-2; TRBD2 matches at 9 bases. With 3 bases clipped from V and 2 bases from J, the junction kept 5 bases outside the gene matches. CDR1 and CDR2 (germline): SGHRS, YFSETQ. The CDR3 runs to 16 residues. The CDR3 DNA reads TGCGCCAGCAGCTCACCGGGACTAGCTAACACCGGGGAGCTGTTTTTT. As protein: CASSSPGLANTGELFF. Complete variable domain (other parts from reference TRBV5-1 and TRBJ2-2): KAGVTQTPRYLIKTRGQQVTLSCSPISGHRSVSWYQQTPGQGLQFLFEYFSETQRNKGNFPGRFSGRQFSNSRSEMNVSTLELGDSALYLCASSSPGLANTGELFFGEGSRLTVL.

The V call is TRBV4-1, the J call TRBJ2-3; D uncertain. The germline V gene encodes CDR1 MGHRA and CDR2 YSYEKL. Trimming removed 0 bases at V and 0 bases at J, with 4 bases between. The CDR3 runs 14 residues. DNA of the CDR3: TGCGCCAGCAGCCAAGAGGACAGCACAGATACGCAGTATTTT. Translating it yields CASSQEDSTDTQYF.

This chain connects TRBV10-3 to TRBJ1-2; D might be TRBD1 (5 bases). Trimming shortened V by 3 bases and J by 9 bases, and 17 bases separated the two germline ends. Per germline, CDR1 ENHRY and CDR2 SYGVKD. CDR3 size: 14 residues. CDR3 residues: CAISDWGSAESYTF. The CDR3 nucleotides read TGTGCCATCAGTGATTGGGGCTCGGCAGAGAGCTACACCTTC.

The rearrangement uses TRBV5-1 and TRBJ1-3, with 7 bases aligning to TRBD1. The CDR3 runs to 16 residues. CDR1 and CDR2 (germline): SGHRS, YFSETQ. Trimming removed 3 bases from V and 2 bases from J; junction bases left unmatched: 8. The CDR3 loop reads CASSSLDRMTGNTIYF. CDR3 coding DNA: TGCGCCAGCAGCTCTTTGGACAGGATGACTGGAAACACCATATATTTT.

V gene TRBV6-5 combines with J gene TRBJ1-2; D unclear. The CDR3 sequence is 13 residues long. Germline assignment: CDR1 MNHEY and CDR2 SVGAGI. V gave up 6 bases and J gave up 4 bases, with 12 bases separating them. The DNA for the CDR3 is TGTGCCAGCAGGGGCTCTCCTCCCTATGGCTACACCTTC. Amino acids: CASRGSPPYGYTF.

The V gene is TRBV7-9, the J gene TRBJ1-4; maybe TRBD1 (6 bases). The CDR3 contains 14 residues. The germline gives CDR1 SEHNR, CDR2 FQNEAQ (reference sequence). The germline V and J ends were trimmed by 6 bases and 7 bases, with 15 bases remaining between them. The CDR3 bases are TGTGCCAGCAGATCGGGGGGGGCTAGTGAAAAACTGTTTTTT. Protein sequence: CASRSGGASEKLFF. The full variable domain, its missing parts supplied by reference TRBV7-9 and TRBJ1-4, is DTGVSQNPRHKITKRGQNVTFRCDPISEHNRLYWYRQTLGQGPEFLTYFQNEAQLEKSRLLSDRFSAERPKGSFSTLEIQRTEQGDSAMYLCASRSGGASEKLFFGSGTQLSVL.

This clone came up a few times. The chain carries TRBV10-1 and TRBJ1-1; TRBD1 is a possible D gene (6 bases). Trimming left V 6 bases short and J 8 bases short, with 16 bases between. This CDR3 is 13 amino acids long. Germline V gene data show CDR1 as WNHNN and CDR2 as SYGVQD (reference sequence). The CDR3 region is CASRQGTGTEAFF. The CDR3 DNA is TGCGCCAGCAGGCAAGGAACAGGGACGGAAGCTTTCTTT.

The chain has TRBV9 and TRBJ1-1; the D gene is possibly TRBD1 (6 bases). Per germline, CDR1 SGDLS and CDR2 YYNGEE. The V end lost 7 bases, the J end lost 5 bases, and 15 bases lay between the germline ends. The CDR3 is 13 amino acids. The CDR3: CASSGGLRTEAFF. Here the CDR3 DNA reads TGTGCCAGCTCGGGGGGGCTGAGGACTGAAGCTTTCTTT. The variable domain in full, with the rest retrieved from reference TRBV9 and TRBJ1-1, is DSGVTQTPKHLITATGQRVTLRCSPRSGDLSVYWYQQSLDQGLQFLIQYYNGEERAKGNILERFSAQQFPDLHSELNLSSLELGDSALYFCASSGGLRTEAFFGQGTRLTVV.

V usage is TRBV29-1 and J usage is TRBJ1-2; D is possibly TRBD1 (6 bases). Trimming removed 1 base at V and 6 bases at J, with 12 bases between. The germline V gene has CDR1 SQVTM and CDR2 ANQGSEA. CDR3 length: 13 residues. CDR3 nucleotides: TGCAGCGTTGAAGTCCAGGGGCTGAATGGCTACACCTTC. Its translation: CSVEVQGLNGYTF.

This rearrangement joins TRBV27 to TRBJ2-7; 10 bases are a match to TRBD1. The V segment lost 2 bases and the J segment 4 bases; nucleotides outside the gene matches: 5. The CDR3 consists of 15 residues. Germline CDR1 reads MNHEY; CDR2 reads SMNVEV (reference sequence). CDR3 amino acids: CASSLGTGEGYEQYF. In DNA form, the CDR3 reads TGTGCCAGCAGTTTAGGGACAGGGGAGGGGTACGAGCAGTACTTC.

This clone was seen once. The J gene is TRBJ2-1, the V gene TRBV6-4; TRBD2 matches 13 bases. The CDR3 has 17 amino acids. Germline-derived CDR1 and CDR2 are MRHNA and SNTAGT. Losses at the gene ends were 5 bases for V and 4 bases for J; bases not matched to a gene: 8. CDR3 sequence (DNA): TGTGCCAGCAGTTCCCACGGACTAGCGGGGGAATACAATGAGCAGTTCTTC. Translating gives CASSSHGLAGEYNEQFF.

The CDR3 is CASSMKLAGKSDTQYF. DNA for the CDR3: TGTGCCAGCAGCATGAAACTAGCGGGGAAGTCAGATACGCAGTATTTT. The chain carries TRBV5-4 and TRBJ2-3, with 10 nucleotides matching TRBD2. Trimming at V came to 4 bases and at J to 4 bases, leaving 9 bases not matched to a gene. This CDR3 has 16 residues. Germline CDR1 is SGHNT and CDR2 is YYREEE (reference sequence).

This chain links TRBV6-1 with TRBJ2-5, with no clear D. Between the trimmed V and J ends, which lost 1 base and 4 bases, there was a span of 10 bases. This CDR3 is built from 14 residues. CDR1 is MNHNS and CDR2 is SASEGT in the germline V gene. CDR3: CASSEGRLLETQYF. CDR3 nucleotide sequence: TGTGCCAGCAGTGAAGGCCGCCTTCTAGAGACCCAGTACTTC.

V usage is TRBV3-1 (or the pseudogene TRBV3-2) and J usage is TRBJ1-5, with D perhaps matching TRBD1 (5 bases). V shed 3 bases and J shed 3 bases, with 6 bases lying between them. The CDR3 is 13 residues long. Germline V gene lookup returns CDR1 LGHDT and CDR2 YNNKEL (reference sequence). The CDR3 is CASSHRDNQPQHF. In DNA, the CDR3 is TGTGCCAGCAGCCACAGGGACAATCAGCCCCAGCATTTT.

The chain couples TRBV2 to TRBJ2-7; D might be TRBD1 or TRBD2, each matching 5 bases. The V and J ends lost 6 bases and 2 bases respectively, with 20 bases between them. Germline CDR1 reads SNHLY; CDR2 reads FYNNEI. The CDR3 spans 16 residues. In nucleotides, the CDR3 is TGTGCCAGCAGCCACTACCGGGACGGATTGACCTACGAGCAGTACTTC. This encodes CASSHYRDGLTYEQYF.

V and J are TRBV12-3 or TRBV12-4 and TRBJ2-5; D might be TRBD2 (5 bases). V shed 2 bases and J shed 4 bases, with 8 bases lying between them. CDR3 size: 13 residues. The CDR3 nucleotides read TGTGCCAGCAGTTTAAGAGGGTTAGAGACCCAGTACTTC. The encoded protein is CASSLRGLETQYF.

The chain has TRBV7-9 and TRBJ1-4; D is unclear. Deletions cut 0 bases from V and 1 base from J, with 9 bases between. The CDR3 has 16 amino acids. Looked up from germline, CDR1 is SEHNR and CDR2 is FQNEAQ (reference sequence). CDR3 sequence (DNA): TGTGCCAGCAGCTTAGCGCTCGGGGAAACTAATGAAAAACTGTTTTTT. This codes for CASSLALGETNEKLFF. Looking up the rest from reference TRBV7-9 and TRBJ1-4 gives the full variable domain: DTGVSQNPRHKITKRGQNVTFRCDPISEHNRLYWYRQTLGQGPEFLTYFQNEAQLEKSRLLSDRFSAERPKGSFSTLEIQRTEQGDSAMYLCASSLALGETNEKLFFGSGTQLSVL.

Concerning this clone itself: The junction departs from germline at one end; a sequencing error may be responsible. V is TRBV5-1 and J is TRBJ2-7, with D perhaps assigned TRBD1 or TRBD2 (5 bases each). Germline CDR1 SGHRS, CDR2 YFSETQ. The CDR3 has 14 amino acids. CDR3 sequence (DNA): TGCGCCAGCAGAGAATCCGGGACCTCCTCCGAGCAGTACTTC. This encodes CASRESGTSSEQYF.

The genes are TRBV5-1 and TRBJ2-7; 8 bases line up with TRBD1. CDR1 is SGHRS, CDR2 YFSETQ, per germline. The CDR3 length is 15 residues. Unmatched junction bases numbered 8, after V lost 3 bases and J lost 3 bases. CDR3 in DNA: TGCGCCAGCAGCTCACCCGGGACAGGTATCTACGAGCAGTACTTC. This codes for CASSSPGTGIYEQYF.

The gene calls are TRBV7-9 and TRBJ2-3; D call uncertain. V lost 1 base to trimming and J lost 0 bases, with 5 bases between them. In germline, CDR1 is SEHNR, CDR2 FQNEAQ (reference sequence). CDR3 length: 14 residues. This chain's CDR3 is CASSLERSTDTQYF. The CDR3 nucleotides are TGTGCCAGCAGCTTAGAACGGAGCACAGATACGCAGTATTTT. The full variable domain, in which reference TRBV7-9 and TRBJ2-3 provide the parts outside the CDR3, is DTGVSQNPRHKITKRGQNVTFRCDPISEHNRLYWYRQTLGQGPEFLTYFQNEAQLEKSRLLSDRFSAERPKGSFSTLEIQRTEQGDSAMYLCASSLERSTDTQYFGPGTRLTVL.

This chain uses TRBV19 with TRBJ1-2; 9 positions agree with TRBD1. This CDR3 has 15 residues. The germline V gene encodes CDR1 LNHDA and CDR2 SQIVND (reference sequence). After removal of 5 bases from V and 4 bases from J, the junction contained 8 bases not matched to a gene. The CDR3 is CASSAQGASIYGYTF. The CDR3 DNA follows: TGTGCCAGTAGTGCACAGGGGGCTAGTATCTATGGCTACACCTTC.

The chain links TRBV21-1 to TRBJ2-2; no DNA check was done on the table's D call, TRBD1. TRBV21-1 is noted as a pseudogene. This CDR3 comprises 13 residues. CDR3 loop: CASSKEGAGELFF. The CDR3 nucleotides read TGTGCCAGCAGCAAAGAAGGGGCCGGGGAGCTGTTTTTT.

The chain employs TRBV5-4 and TRBJ1-2; 8 nucleotides align to TRBD1. J lost 3 bases, V lost 3 bases, and 10 bases had no gene match. From germline, CDR1 is SGHNT and CDR2 YYREEE (reference sequence). The CDR3 has 16 amino acids. The CDR3 spells CASSSPSGQGYYGYTF. The CDR3 nucleotides read TGTGCCAGCAGCTCGCCCTCTGGACAGGGTTACTATGGCTACACCTTC.

In this sample, this clone turned up once. This chain uses TRBV19 with TRBJ2-5; no definite D call. Trimming pared 6 bases from V and 5 bases from J, leaving 13 bases between. CDR1 and CDR2 (germline): LNHDA, SQIVND (reference sequence). This CDR3 has 13 residues. This CDR3 is CASRGVVGETQYF. CDR3 sequence (DNA): TGTGCCAGTAGGGGTGTAGTGGGGGAGACCCAGTACTTC.

The chain recombines TRBV9 with TRBJ2-6; D call uncertain. CDR1 and CDR2 (germline): SGDLS, YYNGEE. Trimming left V 0 bases short and J 2 bases short, with 6 bases between. The CDR3 sequence is 15 residues long. In DNA, the CDR3 is TGTGCCAGCAGCGTAGCAGTCGCTGGGGCCAACGTCCTGACTTTC. Translation gives CASSVAVAGANVLTF.

This chain uses TRBV6-2 or TRBV6-3 with TRBJ1-2; D is undetermined. Germline assignment: CDR1 MNHEY and CDR2 SVGEGT. This CDR3 contains 15 residues. V was clipped by 1 base and J by 4 bases, with 13 bases between them. In DNA form, the CDR3 reads TGTGCCAGCAGTTACTTGGGCACGGCCGGCTATGGCTACACCTTC. Translation: CASSYLGTAGYGYTF.

This clone was detected once. The chain combines TRBV12-5 with TRBJ1-4, with TRBD1 as a possible D gene (5 bases). The germline V gene has CDR1 LGHNT and CDR2 FRNRAP. There are 14 residues in the CDR3. The V gene lost 7 bases and the J gene lost 8 bases, with 17 bases spanning the gap. The CDR3 loop is CASATGQGAEKLFF. In DNA form, the CDR3 reads TGTGCTAGTGCTACTGGGCAGGGAGCCGAAAAACTGTTTTTT.